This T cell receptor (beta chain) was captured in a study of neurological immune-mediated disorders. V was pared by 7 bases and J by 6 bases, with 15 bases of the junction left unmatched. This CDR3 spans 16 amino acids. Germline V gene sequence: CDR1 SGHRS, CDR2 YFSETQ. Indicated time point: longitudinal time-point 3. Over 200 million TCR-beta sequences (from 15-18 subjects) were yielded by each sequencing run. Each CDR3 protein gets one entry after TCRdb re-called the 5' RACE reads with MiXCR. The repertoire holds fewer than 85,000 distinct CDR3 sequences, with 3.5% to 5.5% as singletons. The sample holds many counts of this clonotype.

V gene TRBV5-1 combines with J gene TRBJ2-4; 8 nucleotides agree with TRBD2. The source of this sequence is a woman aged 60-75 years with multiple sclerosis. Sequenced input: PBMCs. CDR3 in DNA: TGCGCCAGCGCGGAAACGGGGGGGCGTTTTGGAAACATTCAGTACTTC. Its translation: CASAETGGRFGNIQYF.